This T cell receptor (beta chain) emerged from a study of T cells in Graves' hyperthyroidism and ophthalmopathy. Amplification yielded TCR beta CDR3 regions, with RNA transcripts as the source. RT-PCR in the first round (using the HTBI primer set) targeted the TCR CDR3. TCRdb analysed the multiplex PCR reads with MiXCR anew, one entry per CDR3 protein. The sample shows over 500,000 distinct CDR3 sequences, approximately 14% of them seen only once. This clonotype was detected a few times. This CDR3 has 15 residues. Trimming pared 3 bases from V and 3 bases from J, leaving 11 bases between. In germline, CDR1 is KGHSH, CDR2 LQKENI.

This clonotype was obtained from a woman aged 40 to 49 with Graves' hyperthyroidism. Sequenced: blood. The chain is built from TRBV18 and TRBJ1-4; unclear D gene. CDR3 in amino acids: CASSPTGVANEKLFF. CDR3 coding DNA: TGTGCCAGCTCACCGACTGGGGTCGCTAATGAAAAACTGTTTTTT.